Listed below are T cell receptor beta chains from one sample, sequenced in a study of blood T cells in healthy people across ages. TCRdb used MiXCR to reprocess the 5' RACE reads, holding one entry per CDR3 protein. The data show roughly 730,000 distinct CDR3 sequences, with more than 55% seen just once and more than 25% held by the top ten. Sequencing used blood. The receptors were sampled from a man between 35 and 55 years old in good health. CDR3s include the opening cysteine and the closing phenylalanine or tryptophan. The D gene is left open where the match is weak. Size is stated for part of the rows, as once, few or many counts, or as a class when the clone is expanded.

15	TRBD1	few	TRBV7-2	TRBJ2-7	TGTGCCAGCAGCTTTAGGGCAACGGGACAGGGATTATGGTACTTC	CASSFRATGQGLWYF
15	NA	once	TRBV20-1	TRBJ1-2	TGCAGTGTTAGACCTCCCAATGGGCCAGACTATGGCTACACCTTC	CSVRPPNGPDYGYTF
14	NA	NA	TRBV20-1	TRBJ2-7	TGCAGTGCTAGAACCCCAAAGGACTACACCGAGCAGTACTTC	CSARTPKDYTEQYF
14	NA	NA	TRBV6-1	TRBJ2-3	TGTGCCAGCAGTGAGGTTCGGTTTACAGATACGCAGTATTTT	CASSEVRFTDTQYF
13	TRBD1	NA	TRBV28	TRBJ1-1	TGTGCCAGCAGTTTAAGGGGGCGCTTTGAAGCTTTCTTT	CASSLRGRFEAFF
13	NA	NA	TRBV12-3/TRBV12-4	TRBJ1-6	TGTGCCAGCAGTGTGGGAGGACCTTCACCCCTCCACTTT	CASSVGGPSPLHF
14	NA	once	TRBV13	TRBJ2-5	TGTGCCAGCAGCGTAGCCTTTATGGGAGAGACCCAGTACTTC	CASSVAFMGETQYF
14	TRBD1	few	TRBV28	TRBJ1-2	TGTGCCACCAACCCCGCAGACAGGGCCCGTGGCTACACCTTC	CATNPADRARGYTF
15	TRBD1	NA	TRBV6-5	TRBJ2-6	TGTGCCAGCACAAGGACAGGAAGCGGGGCCAACGTCCTGACTTTC	CASTRTGSGANVLTF
14	NA	NA	TRBV27	TRBJ1-2	TGTGCCAGCAGTCCCCGGGAAGGGTACTATGGCTACACCTTC	CASSPREGYYGYTF
21	NA	NA	TRBV28	TRBJ2-7	TGTGCCAGCAGTTTGGACCCTCGGCGGAAATTGCCCCGGGTCTATAACTACGAGCAGTACTTC	CASSLDPRRKLPRVYNYEQYF
16	TRBD2	NA	TRBV12-3/TRBV12-4	TRBJ2-7	TGTGCCAGCAGAAAGCCGGGACTAGCGGGAGTCTACGAGCAGTACTTC	CASRKPGLAGVYEQYF
16	TRBD2	NA	TRBV5-6	TRBJ2-7	TGTGCCAGCAGCTCGAAAATTACCCCGGGGGGAGGCGAGCAGTACTTC	CASSSKITPGGGEQYF
14	NA	NA	TRBV18	TRBJ2-1	TGTGCCAGCTCCCAGCTCCCACTAGTTAATGAGCAGTTCTTC	CASSQLPLVNEQFF
14	NA	NA	TRBV15	TRBJ2-7	TGTGCCACCACACCAGGTCCTATGCACTACGAGCAGTACTTC	CATTPGPMHYEQYF
16	NA	NA	TRBV25-1	TRBJ1-5	TGTGCCAGCAGTGAGTCATCGGGGGGTATAGGGCAGCCCCAGCATTTT	CASSESSGGIGQPQHF
17	NA	NA	TRBV20-1	TRBJ2-5	TGCAGTGCTAGAGATCGTCTTCTCGGGGCAGGGGGGCAGACCCAGTACTTC	CSARDRLLGAGGQTQYF
13	NA	once	TRBV5-4	TRBJ2-7	TGTGCCAGCAGCGGGGGACTGGGGGGCGAGCAGTACTTC	CASSGGLGGEQYF